The clone carrying this T cell receptor beta chain was observed a handful of times. Antigen unknown. Trimming took off 0 bases at V and 4 bases at J, with 7 bases between the two ends. The CDR3 has 14 amino acids. CDR1 LNHNV and CDR2 YYDKDF come from the germline V gene (reference sequence). CDR3 regions were amplified by Arm-PCR using iRepertoire HTBI primers to build TCR beta libraries. As processed by the authors: Throughout the samples, researchers identified about 62 TRBV and approximately 15 TRBJ segments. TCRdb re-called the multiplex PCR reads through MiXCR, storing one row per CDR3 protein. TCRdb, not the original authors, processed these V and J calls. The sample includes 300,000 to 500,000 distinct CDR3 sequences, around 20% of them seen just once. The entry originates in a study of regulatory T cells in long-lasting Graves disease. The study, taken as a whole, reports: The persistent group shared around 2,700 public clonotypes, more than the approximately 890 shared by new patients.

Time point here: persistent/refractory GD, antithyroid drugs over 5 years with positive TRAb. From PBMCs, RNA was extracted and then used to make the TCR library. EDTA tubes held Nine milliliters of peripheral blood from each patient. The source was peripheral blood mononuclear cells (PBMCs), collected when the disease was refractory, from a patient treated with antithyroid drugs. The chain carries TRBV15 and TRBJ1-5; unclear D gene. The TCR originated in a female donor with Graves disease. In DNA form, the CDR3 reads TGTGCCACCAGCAGAGATGGCGGAAATCAGCCCCAGCATTTT. Translating gives CATSRDGGNQPQHF. Filled out from reference TRBV15 and TRBJ1-5, the complete variable domain reads DAMVIQNPRYQVTQFGKPVTLSCSQTLNHNVMYWYQQKSSQAPKLLFHYYDKDFNNEADTPDNFQSRRPNTSFCFLDIRSPGLGDTAMYLCATSRDGGNQPQHFGDGTRLSIL.